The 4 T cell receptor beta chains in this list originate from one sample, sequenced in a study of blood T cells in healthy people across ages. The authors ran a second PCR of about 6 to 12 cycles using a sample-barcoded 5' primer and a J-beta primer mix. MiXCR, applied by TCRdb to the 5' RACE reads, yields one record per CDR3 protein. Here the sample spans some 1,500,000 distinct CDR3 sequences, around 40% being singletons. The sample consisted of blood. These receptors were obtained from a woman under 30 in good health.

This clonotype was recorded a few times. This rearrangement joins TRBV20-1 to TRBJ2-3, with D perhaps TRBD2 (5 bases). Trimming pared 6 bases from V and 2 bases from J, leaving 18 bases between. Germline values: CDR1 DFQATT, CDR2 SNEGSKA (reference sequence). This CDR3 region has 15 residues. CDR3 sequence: CSAGGSQGYTDTQYF. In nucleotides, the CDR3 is TGCAGTGCAGGAGGTTCCCAAGGTTACACAGATACGCAGTATTTT.

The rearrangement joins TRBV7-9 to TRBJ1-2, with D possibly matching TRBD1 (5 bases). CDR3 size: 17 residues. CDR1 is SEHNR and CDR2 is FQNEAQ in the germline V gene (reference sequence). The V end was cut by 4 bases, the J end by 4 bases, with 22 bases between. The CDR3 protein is CASSSNRGEIPRYGYTF. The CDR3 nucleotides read TGTGCCAGCAGCTCAAACCGGGGCGAAATCCCACGCTATGGCTACACCTTC.

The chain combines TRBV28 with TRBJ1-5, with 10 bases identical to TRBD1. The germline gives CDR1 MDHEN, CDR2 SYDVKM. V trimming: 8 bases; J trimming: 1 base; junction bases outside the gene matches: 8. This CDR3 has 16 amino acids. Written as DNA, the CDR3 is TGTGCCAGCTTCGGACAGGGGGTCGGCAGCAATCAGCCCCAGCATTTT. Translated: CASFGQGVGSNQPQHF.

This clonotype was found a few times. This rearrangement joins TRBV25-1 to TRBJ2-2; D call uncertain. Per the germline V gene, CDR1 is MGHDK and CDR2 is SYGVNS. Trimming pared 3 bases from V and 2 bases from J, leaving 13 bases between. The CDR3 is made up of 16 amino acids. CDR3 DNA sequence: TGTGCCAGCAGTGACCTACTCCTAGGAAACACCGGGGAGCTGTTTTTT. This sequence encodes CASSDLLLGNTGELFF.